Only a few counts were recorded for the clone carrying this T cell receptor beta chain. TCRdb re-analysed the 5' RACE reads in MiXCR, keeping a single row per CDR3 protein. The sample lists over 120,000 distinct CDR3 sequences, around 21% seen once, with about 2.1% in the top ten. These data come from a study of T-cell memory formation after mild COVID-19. Trimming took 2 bases from V and 0 from J, leaving 10 bases between them. Per the germline V gene, CDR1 is KGHSH and CDR2 is LQKENI. The CDR3 is 16 residues long. The receptor was derived from an adult woman who had mild COVID-19 (a few samples of this study predate the infection). Cell type and time point are not known. The V gene is TRBV18, the J gene TRBJ1-4; D is unresolved. Sequencing input: PBMCs or a T cell subset sorted from them (not recorded which). This CDR3 reads CASSPFGTATNEKLFF. The CDR3 nucleotides read TGTGCCAGCTCACCATTTGGCACAGCAACTAATGAAAAACTGTTTTTT. Full variable domain (rest looked up from reference TRBV18 and TRBJ1-4): NAGVMQNPRHLVRRRGQEARLRCSPMKGHSHVYWYRQLPEEGLKFMVYLQKENIIDESGMPKERFSAEFPKEGPSILRIQQVVRGDSAAYFCASSPFGTATNEKLFFGSGTQLSVL.